This is a list of T cell receptor beta chains from one sample in a study of cytomegalovirus exposure and HLA in healthy donors. The method was immunoSEQ multiplex PCR; TCRdb's version includes in-frame clones alone and lacks a portion of them. The sample yields 150,000 to 200,000 clones, approximately 67% seen once. Sequencing was performed on PBMCs. All receptors come from a man aged 40-49 years in good health and CMV-seronegative. Both conserved end residues are part of each CDR3. The D gene is left open where the match is weak. Clone size appears in some rows only: once, few, many, or a class for an expanded clone.

size | J | V | D | CDR3 | DNA
. | TRBJ1-6 | TRBV7-2 | . | CASSFYGYGNSPLHF | TGTGCCAGCAGCTTCTACGGGTACGGTAATTCACCCCTCCACTTT
. | TRBJ2-7 | TRBV11-3 | . | CASSFSQGEEQYF | TGTGCCAGCAGCTTCAGCCAGGGCGAAGAGCAGTACTTC
few | TRBJ2-1 | TRBV9 | TRBD2 | CASSVISGGAPFF | TGTGCCAGCAGCGTCATTAGCGGGGGGGCCCCGTTCTTC
. | TRBJ2-5 | TRBV5-1 | . | CASSLDNIETQYF | TGCGCCAGCAGCTTGGACAATATCGAGACCCAGTACTTC
few | TRBJ2-7 | TRBV5-4 | . | CASSLKSGVSYEQYF | TGTGCCAGCAGCTTGAAGTCGGGGGTCTCCTACGAGCAGTACTTC
. | TRBJ1-1 | TRBV10-2 | TRBD1 | CASGLDRGRLAFF | TGCGCCAGCGGCCTTGACAGGGGACGGTTAGCTTTCTTT
. | TRBJ2-7 | TRBV5-1 | . | CASSLSGLGTSEQYF | TGCGCCAGCAGCCTTAGCGGACTCGGGACCAGCGAGCAGTACTTC
. | TRBJ1-5 | TRBV5-6 | TRBD1 | CASSRAGGQPQHF | TGTGCCAGCAGCCGCGCAGGGGGACAGCCCCAGCATTTT
. | TRBJ2-5 | TRBV6-7 | TRBD2 | CASSPPWGALRQRGRQETQYF | TGTGCCAGCAGTCCACCATGGGGGGCCCTAAGACAGCGGGGGCGGCAAGAGACCCAGTACTTC
. | TRBJ2-5 | TRBV27 | . | CASSYGETQYF | TGTGCCAGCAGTTACGGTGAGACCCAGTACTTC
. | TRBJ1-4 | TRBV5-1 | . | CASRLSGVTNEKLFF | TGCGCCAGCCGCCTCTCAGGGGTCACTAATGAAAAACTGTTTTTT
. | TRBJ2-7 | TRBV5-1 | TRBD2 | CASRPDAGGYEQYF | TGCGCCAGCAGGCCGGATGCGGGAGGCTACGAGCAGTACTTC
. | TRBJ2-7 | TRBV18 | TRBD2 | CASSKAGGPRSYEQYF | TGTGCCAGCTCTAAAGCGGGAGGGCCTAGATCCTACGAGCAGTACTTC
. | TRBJ2-7 | TRBV7-9 | TRBD1 | CASSIWDSEPLEQYF | TGTGCCAGCAGCATTTGGGACAGCGAACCCCTGGAGCAGTACTTC
. | TRBJ1-1 | TRBV19 | . | CASSMGLLNTEAFF | TGTGCCAGTAGTATGGGGCTCCTGAACACTGAAGCTTTCTTT
. | TRBJ2-7 | TRBV6-5 | TRBD2 | CASSYSTGTSYEQYF | TGTGCCAGCAGTTACTCAACCGGGACTAGCTACGAGCAGTACTTC
. | TRBJ1-5 | TRBV15 | . | CATSRDTIGRGYSNQPQHF | TGTGCCACCAGCAGAGATACGATAGGCAGGGGATATAGCAATCAGCCCCAGCATTTT
. | TRBJ2-7 | TRBV5-8 | . | CASSSDQGTPYEQYF | TGTGCCAGCAGTTCCGATCAGGGGACCCCCTACGAGCAGTACTTC
. | TRBJ2-7 | TRBV29-1 | . | CSVDGRDYEQYF | TGCAGCGTTGATGGTCGGGACTACGAGCAGTACTTC
. | TRBJ2-2 | TRBV9 | . | CASTVDFRAGELFF | TGTGCCAGCACTGTGGATTTCAGGGCCGGGGAGCTGTTTTTT
. | TRBJ2-5 | TRBV19 | TRBD2 | CASGIAGGGGETQYF | TGTGCCAGTGGTATAGCGGGAGGAGGCGGAGAGACCCAGTACTTC
. | TRBJ2-5 | TRBV7-9 | TRBD1 | CASSPRTGGLETQYF | TGTGCCAGCAGCCCTAGGACAGGGGGCTTGGAGACCCAGTACTTC
. | TRBJ2-7 | TRBV2 | . | CASIRRTYEQYF | TGTGCCAGCATTAGGAGGACCTACGAGCAGTACTTC
few | TRBJ1-4 | TRBV19 | TRBD1 | CASSTGQGNEKLFF | TGTGCCAGTAGCACAGGACAGGGTAATGAAAAACTGTTTTTT
. | TRBJ2-5 | TRBV2 | . | CASKINREETQYF | TGTGCCAGCAAGATAAATAGGGAGGAGACCCAGTACTTC
. | TRBJ2-7 | TRBV5-1 | TRBD1 | CASSPDRGNEQYF | TGCGCCAGCAGCCCGGACAGGGGAAACGAGCAGTACTTC
. | TRBJ2-7 | TRBV18 | . | CASSPQTESYEQYF | TGTGCCAGCTCACCACAGACAGAGTCCTACGAGCAGTACTTC
. | TRBJ2-5 | TRBV7-3 | . | CASSLNTGASETQYF | TGTGCCAGCAGCTTAAACACGGGAGCTTCAGAGACCCAGTACTTC
few | TRBJ1-6 | TRBV6-6 | . | CASSYEAGANSPLHF | TGTGCCAGCAGTTACGAGGCAGGGGCTAATTCACCCCTCCACTTT
few | TRBJ2-7 | TRBV5-4 | . | CASSRAGFQDSYEQYF | TGTGCCAGCAGCCGCGCTGGGTTCCAGGACTCCTACGAGCAGTACTTC
few | TRBJ2-7 | TRBV7-6 | TRBD1 | CASSPWTGPRGGHEQYF | TGTGCCAGCAGCCCCTGGACAGGACCCAGGGGTGGCCACGAGCAGTACTTC
few | TRBJ2-5 | TRBV30 | . | CAWSVLGGIWETQYF | TGTGCCTGGAGTGTACTTGGGGGGATTTGGGAGACCCAGTACTTC
. | TRBJ2-7 | TRBV7-2 | TRBD1 | CASSLGPGQSYEQYF | TGTGCCAGCAGCTTAGGCCCGGGACAGTCCTACGAGCAGTACTTC
. | TRBJ1-5 | TRBV19 | . | CASSPTGNQPQHF | TGTGCCAGTAGTCCCACCGGGAATCAGCCCCAGCATTTT
. | TRBJ2-7 | TRBV28 | TRBD2 | CASFRTSGSYEQYF | TGTGCCAGCTTTCGGACTAGCGGTTCCTACGAGCAGTACTTC
. | TRBJ1-1 | TRBV2 | TRBD1 | CASSPGQGALTEAFF | TGTGCCAGCAGTCCGGGACAGGGGGCGCTGACTGAAGCTTTCTTT
. | TRBJ2-5 | TRBV19 | TRBD2 | CASSRGTSGNRQETQYF | TGTGCCAGTAGTAGAGGGACTAGCGGGAATCGTCAAGAGACCCAGTACTTC
few | TRBJ2-7 | TRBV27 | TRBD2 | CASAPGGGHEQYF | TGTGCCAGCGCCCCGGGGGGGGGCCACGAGCAGTACTTC
few | TRBJ1-5 | TRBV7-9 | . | CASSGDGDQPQHF | TGTGCCAGCAGCGGCGACGGAGATCAGCCCCAGCATTTT
few | TRBJ2-7 | TRBV27 | . | CASSPWGPIYEQYF | TGTGCCAGCAGTCCCTGGGGCCCCATCTACGAGCAGTACTTC
. | TRBJ2-3 | TRBV18 | TRBD1 | CASSPQGDRGLYTDTQYF | TGTGCCAGCTCACCCCAGGGGGACAGGGGACTCTATACGGATACGCAGTATTTT
. | TRBJ2-5 | TRBV12-2 | . | CASRPRQVQETQYF | TGTGCAAGTCGCCCTCGACAGGTGCAAGAGACCCAGTACTTC
. | TRBJ2-7 | TRBV13 | . | CASSLELASSYEQYF | TGTGCCAGCAGCTTAGAGTTGGCTAGCTCCTACGAGCAGTACTTC
. | TRBJ2-7 | TRBV5-1 | . | CASSLGLYPYEQYF | TGCGCCAGCAGCTTGGGCCTCTACCCCTACGAGCAGTACTTC
few | TRBJ1-1 | TRBV7-9 | . | CASSPPTISVEVAFF | TGTGCCAGCAGCCCACCTACAATCTCGGTTGAGGTAGCTTTCTTT
. | TRBJ2-3 | TRBV6-1 | . | CASGDLIKGTQYF | TGTGCCAGTGGGGACTTGATCAAGGGCACGCAGTATTTT
. | TRBJ2-7 | TRBV7-2 | . | CASSPYPPGQTYEQYF | TGTGCCAGCAGCCCCTACCCCCCCGGACAGACCTACGAGCAGTACTTC
. | TRBJ1-4 | TRBV30 | . | CAWRTGGVYEKLFF | TGTGCCTGGAGAACAGGAGGGGTCTATGAAAAACTGTTTTTT
. | TRBJ1-4 | TRBV2 | . | CASSVFGGEKLFF | TGTGCCAGCAGTGTTTTTGGCGGCGAAAAACTGTTTTTT
. | TRBJ2-7 | TRBV6-5 | . | CASSYGGNTEQYF | TGTGCCAGCAGTTACGGCGGCAACACCGAGCAGTACTTC
. | TRBJ2-3 | TRBV11-2 | TRBD2 | CASSPRGGEWGTDTQYF | TGTGCCAGCAGCCCGCGGGGGGGCGAGTGGGGCACAGATACGCAGTATTTT
. | TRBJ2-4 | TRBV7-2 | TRBD2 | CASSLAGGGNKNIQYF | TGTGCCAGCAGCTTAGCTGGCGGGGGGAACAAAAACATTCAGTACTTC
few | TRBJ2-5 | TRBV7-2 | . | CASSLAMGAWETQYF | TGTGCCAGCAGCTTAGCCATGGGGGCCTGGGAGACCCAGTACTTC
few | TRBJ2-2 | TRBV9 | TRBD1 | CASSVLQGADGELFF | TGTGCCAGCAGCGTTTTACAGGGGGCGGACGGGGAGCTGTTTTTT
. | TRBJ2-1 | TRBV30 | TRBD2 | CAWSSPRRLAGLSYNEQFF | TGTGCCTGGAGTTCCCCCCGGCGGCTAGCGGGACTTTCCTACAATGAGCAGTTCTTC
. | TRBJ1-2 | TRBV6-5 | . | CASSDAGMSYGYTF | TGTGCCAGCAGTGATGCAGGGATGAGCTATGGCTACACCTTC
few | TRBJ1-3 | TRBV27 | . | CASSSLASGNTIYF | TGTGCCAGCAGTTCCCTGGCCTCTGGAAACACCATATATTTT
. | TRBJ2-7 | TRBV4-1 | TRBD2 | CASSQDRGLAFSYEQYF | TGCGCCAGCAGCCAAGACCGGGGACTAGCGTTCTCCTACGAGCAGTACTTC
. | TRBJ2-7 | TRBV25-1 | TRBD1 | CASSGKQGSEQYF | TGTGCCAGCAGTGGAAAACAGGGGAGCGAGCAGTACTTC